This T cell receptor (beta chain) was recovered during a study of T-cell reconstitution after alpha-beta-depleted transplantation in children. A TCRbeta library incorporating unique molecular identifiers was prepared. TCRdb processed the PCR reads anew with MiXCR; each CDR3 protein has one entry. This table holds hundreds of thousands of distinct CDR3 sequences, approximately 10% found once. Findings and caveats of the study: Day-60 TCRbeta diversity that was high in some patients was derived from surviving recipient T cells and thymic progenitors. At one year after transplant, newly produced T cells mostly accounted for T-cell counts and diversity. About two months after transplant, alpha-beta T cells reportedly came from several hundred expanded graft clones.

This clonotype appeared many times. Its antigen is still unknown. The receptor's source is a male patient aged 2 to 10 who had a stem cell transplant for chronic granulomatous disease, so the T cells may come from the graft donor. The sequences come from peripheral blood, collected 180 days after TCRalphabeta/CD19-depleted stem cell transplant.

The CDR3 nucleotides read TGTGCCATCGAACGGACGCCGGCGAGCTATGGCTACACCTTC. Protein sequence: CAIERTPASYGYTF. The gene calls are TRBV12-3 or TRBV12-4 and TRBJ1-2; no reliable D call. Trimming pared 10 bases from V and 4 bases from J, leaving 19 bases between. This CDR3 is built from 14 residues.